A single sample is the source of the 10 T cell receptor beta chains below, sequenced in a study of T cell responses to AZD1222 COVID-19 vaccine. Libraries were prepared by immunoSEQ multiplex PCR; TCRdb keeps only in-frame clonotypes and omits some of them. The sample consists of roughly 110,000 clones, about 93% of them appearing once. Sequencing used peripheral blood, obtained 28 days after the second AZD1222 dose. These receptors came from an adult who received the AZD1222 COVID-19 vaccine.

The gene calls are TRBV18 and TRBJ1-2, with a tentative D call TRBD1 (5 bases). With 6 bases removed from V and 3 bases from J, the gap between germline ends came to 11 bases. The length of the CDR3 is 13 residues. Germline CDR1 and CDR2: KGHSH and LQKENI. This CDR3 reads CASSPGPYYGYTF. The CDR3 DNA sequence: TGTGCCAGCTCCCCGGGGCCCTACTATGGCTACACCTTC.

V usage is TRBV19 and J usage is TRBJ2-1, with 7 bases fitting TRBD2. In germline, CDR1 is LNHDA, CDR2 SQIVND (reference sequence). CDR3 size: 14 residues. Trimming removed 3 bases from V and 9 bases from J; junction bases left unmatched: 8. CDR3 DNA: TGTGCCAGTAGTATTGGGACGGCGGGAGTTGAGCAGTTCTTC. Its translation is CASSIGTAGVEQFF.

The chain recombines TRBV29-1 with TRBJ2-3, with 7 bases aligning to TRBD1. The CDR3 totals 16 residues. Germline values: CDR1 SQVTM, CDR2 ANQGSEA. V was pared by 2 bases and J by 4 bases, with 12 bases of the junction left unmatched. For the CDR3, the DNA is TGCAGCGTTGAACAAAAAGGACAGGCCAGCTCAGATACGCAGTATTTT. This sequence encodes CSVEQKGQASSDTQYF.

This chain uses TRBV27 with TRBJ1-4; maybe TRBD1 (5 bases). This CDR3 spans 22 amino acids. Germline V CDR1 and CDR2: MNHEY, SMNVEV (reference sequence). Trimming stripped 6 bases from V and 5 bases from J, with 37 bases between. The CDR3 spells CASSFPPFIGESNERINEKLFF. CDR3 DNA sequence: TGTGCCAGCAGCTTTCCCCCCTTTATAGGGGAAAGTAATGAGAGGATAAATGAAAAACTGTTTTTT.

This clone was detected once. CDR3 loop: CASSPRDRAFREQFF. The CDR3 DNA reads as TGTGCCAGCAGCCCCCGGGACAGGGCTTTCCGGGAGCAGTTCTTC. The V gene is TRBV7-2, the J gene TRBJ2-1; 9 nucleotides line up with TRBD1. J gave up 10 bases and V 5 bases, and 12 bases lay outside the gene matches. The CDR3 spans 15 residues. Germline CDR1 and CDR2: SGHTA and FQGNSA.

The chain joins TRBV18 to TRBJ1-6, with unresolved D. The CDR3 has 14 residues. Germline V gene sequence: CDR1 KGHSH, CDR2 LQKENI. With 2 bases removed from V and 7 bases from J, the gap between germline ends came to 9 bases. Written as DNA, the CDR3 is TGTGCCAGCTCACCATCCCGGGAGAATTCACCCCTCCACTTT. Translation: CASSPSRENSPLHF.

The chain recombines TRBV4-1 with TRBJ2-7; D is perhaps TRBD1 (6 bases). Germline CDR1 and CDR2: MGHRA and YSYEKL. There are 14 residues in the CDR3. Trimming took off 1 base at V and 3 bases at J, with 10 bases between the two ends. The CDR3 reads CASSQGGRGYEQYF. Written as DNA, the CDR3 is TGCGCCAGCAGCCAAGGGGGCAGGGGCTACGAGCAGTACTTC.

This rearrangement joins TRBV7-2 to TRBJ1-5; a possible D gene is TRBD1 (5 bases). Trimming removed 5 bases from V and 2 bases from J, with 16 bases in between. This CDR3 has 16 amino acids. CDR1 and CDR2 (germline): SGHTA, FQGNSA. DNA for the CDR3: TGTGCCAGCAGCCCCCGACGGTGGGGCGGCAATCAGCCCCAGCATTTT. Protein: CASSPRRWGGNQPQHF. Drawing the rest from reference TRBV7-2 and TRBJ1-5, the complete variable domain is GAGVSQSPSNKVTEKGKDVELRCDPISGHTALYWYRQSLGQGLEFLIYFQGNSAPDKSGLPSDRFSAERTGGSVSTLTIQRTQQEDSAVYLCASSPRRWGGNQPQHFGDGTRLSIL.

This chain connects TRBV19 to TRBJ2-3; the match to TRBD2 covers 8 bases. V lost 6 bases and J lost 0; bases outside the gene matches: 5. The germline V gene has CDR1 LNHDA and CDR2 SQIVND (reference sequence). The CDR3 runs to 15 residues. CDR3 residues: CASREAGESTDTQYF. DNA for the CDR3: TGTGCCAGTAGAGAAGCGGGAGAGAGCACAGATACGCAGTATTTT. The complete variable domain, with remaining parts taken from reference TRBV19 and TRBJ2-3, reads DGGITQSPKYLFRKEGQNVTLSCEQNLNHDAMYWYRQDPGQGLRLIYYSQIVNDFQKGDIAEGYSVSREKKESFPLTVTSAQKNPTAFYLCASREAGESTDTQYFGPGTRLTVL.

The chain joins TRBV2 to TRBJ2-7; D unresolved. V gave up 4 bases and J gave up 4 bases, with 8 bases separating them. Germline V gene lookup returns CDR1 SNHLY and CDR2 FYNNEI. This CDR3 spans 12 amino acids. For the CDR3, the DNA is TGTGCCAGCAGTGCGGAAAGTTACGAGCAGTACTTC. Its protein is CASSAESYEQYF.